This entry lists 19 T cell receptor beta chains sequenced from one sample in a study of persistence of HIV-infected CD4 T cells. The antigens these receptors bind are not known. The immunoSEQ assay was version 4, run in survey mode. The protocol was immunoSEQ multiplex PCR, while the TCRdb copy is restricted to in-frame clones and leaves out a portion. The sample consists of 50,000 or so clones, around 72% of them appearing once. The stimulus was lysate of CMV-infected fibroblasts, around 11 ug/mL. CD40L/CD69 double-negative CD45RO-high memory CD4+ T cells were collected. The source material was CD4+ T cells sorted from PBMCs after roughly 20-hour stimulation, sampled from a patient who received antiretroviral therapy. The receptors derive from an adult man with HIV who was CMV-seropositive.

This chain links TRBV9 with TRBJ2-1; 10 bases map to TRBD2. Per germline, CDR1 SGDLS and CDR2 YYNGEE. Germline trimming cut 4 bases from V and 0 bases from J; bases unmatched to any gene: 7. CDR3 length: 17 residues. The CDR3 is CASSPRSGGLSYNEQFF. The CDR3 region has the DNA TGTGCCAGCAGCCCTCGTAGCGGGGGGCTCTCCTACAATGAGCAGTTCTTC.

The gene calls are TRBV4-3 and TRBJ2-3; D remains unclear. Germline V CDR1 and CDR2: LGHNA, YSLEER. The V and J ends lost 4 bases and 9 bases respectively, with 11 bases between them. The CDR3 covers 12 residues. CDR3 protein: CASSPSTGTQYF. The CDR3 nucleotides read TGCGCCAGCAGCCCCTCTACCGGGACGCAGTATTTT.

This clone was observed a single time. This chain joins TRBV19 and TRBJ1-6, with 7 bases matching TRBD1. CDR3 length: 14 residues. With 5 bases clipped from V and 8 bases from J, the junction kept 6 bases outside the gene matches. Germline V CDR1 and CDR2: LNHDA, SQIVND (reference sequence). The CDR3 DNA reads TGTGCCAGTAGTCTCGGGACAGCCGATTCACCCCTCCACTTT. Translating it yields CASSLGTADSPLHF.

The V and J genes are TRBV24-1 and TRBJ1-2; D is uncertain. This CDR3 spans 13 amino acids. Germline CDR1 reads KGHDR; CDR2 reads SFDVKD. V was shortened by 6 bases and J by 5 bases, with 12 bases between the two germline ends. The CDR3 coding sequence is TGTGCCACCAGTCCCGGCCTCGGGTATGGCTACACCTTC. Translation gives CATSPGLGYGYTF.

This clone was detected only a few times. The chain recombines TRBV7-9 with TRBJ1-5; 8 bases map to TRBD1. The CDR3 spans 16 residues. The ends lost 5 bases at V and 2 bases at J; junction bases unmatched: 8. The germline CDR1 and CDR2 sequences are SEHNR and FQNEAQ (reference sequence). The chain's CDR3 is CASSQWTGLGNQPQHF. CDR3 coding DNA: TGTGCCAGCAGCCAATGGACAGGGTTGGGCAATCAGCCCCAGCATTTT.

This chain links TRBV5-1 with TRBJ2-4; possibly TRBD2 for D (6 bases). Trimming removed 4 bases at V and 0 bases at J, with 14 bases between. Germline lookup yields CDR1 SGHRS and CDR2 YFSETQ. The CDR3 sequence is 16 residues long. The CDR3 DNA reads as TGCGCCAGCAGCCTGGGGGGACCCCTAGCCAAAAACATTCAGTACTTC. As protein: CASSLGGPLAKNIQYF.

This chain connects TRBV5-1 to TRBJ2-2; 7 bases are a match to TRBD1. Germline loops: CDR1 SGHRS, CDR2 YFSETQ. There are 18 residues in the CDR3. V gave up 4 bases and J gave up 1 base; unmatched junction bases: 13. The CDR3 region has the DNA TGCGCCAGCAGCGAAACCTTCACCGGGACAGTGAACACCGGGGAGCTGTTTTTT. This translates into CASSETFTGTVNTGELFF. The whole variable domain, filled in from reference TRBV5-1 and TRBJ2-2, reads KAGVTQTPRYLIKTRGQQVTLSCSPISGHRSVSWYQQTPGQGLQFLFEYFSETQRNKGNFPGRFSGRQFSNSRSEMNVSTLELGDSALYLCASSETFTGTVNTGELFFGEGSRLTVL.

This clone was observed once. The rearrangement joins TRBV27 to TRBJ2-6, with TRBD2 matching 9 bases. Trimming removed 11 bases from V and 2 bases from J; junction bases left unmatched: 10. The CDR3 is 16 residues long. The germline gives CDR1 MNHEY, CDR2 SMNVEV (reference sequence). The CDR3 DNA reads as TGTGCCGCCCGGGCTAGCGGGACCCCTGGGGCCAACGTCCTGACTTTC. Protein: CAARASGTPGANVLTF.

V is TRBV18 and J is TRBJ2-1, with no clear D. The CDR3 runs 14 residues. The germline gives CDR1 KGHSH, CDR2 LQKENI. V lost 0 bases and J lost 6, with 9 bases in between. CDR3 amino acids: CASSPPSGFNEQFF. CDR3 nucleotide sequence: TGTGCCAGCTCACCACCGTCCGGGTTCAATGAGCAGTTCTTC.

The chain couples TRBV7-2 to TRBJ2-7; the match to TRBD1 covers 8 bases. J was trimmed by 5 bases and V by 1 base; bases with no gene match: 4. The CDR3 length is 14 residues. Germline V gene data show CDR1 as SGHTA and CDR2 as FQGNSA. Here the CDR3 DNA reads TGTGCCAGCAGCTTAGGTCACAGGGGGAACGAGCAGTACTTC. This codes for CASSLGHRGNEQYF. The full variable domain, its missing parts supplied by reference TRBV7-2 and TRBJ2-7, is GAGVSQSPSNKVTEKGKDVELRCDPISGHTALYWYRQSLGQGLEFLIYFQGNSAPDKSGLPSDRFSAERTGGSVSTLTIQRTQQEDSAVYLCASSLGHRGNEQYFGPGTRLTVT.

The chain recombines TRBV10-3 with TRBJ2-7, with D possibly TRBD1 on 6 matching bases. The germline V and J ends were trimmed by 2 bases and 1 base, with 12 bases remaining between them. CDR3 size: 15 residues. Germline V CDR1 and CDR2: ENHRY, SYGVKD. In DNA, the CDR3 is TGTGCCATCAGTGAGACAAACAGGGATTCCTACGAGCAGTACTTC. Protein sequence: CAISETNRDSYEQYF.

V usage is TRBV24-1 and J usage is TRBJ2-2, with 8 bases lining up with TRBD1. The CDR3 runs 15 residues. Germline CDR1 reads KGHDR; CDR2 reads SFDVKD. J gave up 4 bases and V 9 bases, and 9 bases lay outside the gene matches. The CDR3 nucleotides read TGTGCCACCTCCACCGACAGGGGCTCCACCGGGGAGCTGTTTTTT. Amino acid sequence: CATSTDRGSTGELFF.

CDR3 sequence reads: CASSIDSTGYEQYF. The CDR3 nucleotides read TGTGCCAGTAGTATAGACTCGACGGGCTACGAGCAGTACTTC. The genes are TRBV19 and TRBJ2-7, with no clear D. Trimming shortened V by 0 bases and J by 3 bases, and 9 bases separated the two germline ends. The germline V gene encodes CDR1 LNHDA and CDR2 SQIVND (reference sequence). CDR3 length: 14 residues. Full variable domain (rest looked up from reference TRBV19 and TRBJ2-7): DGGITQSPKYLFRKEGQNVTLSCEQNLNHDAMYWYRQDPGQGLRLIYYSQIVNDFQKGDIAEGYSVSREKKESFPLTVTSAQKNPTAFYLCASSIDSTGYEQYFGPGTRLTVT.

For the CDR3, the DNA is TGTGCCACCTACAGCGGGGGGGGCACAGATACGCAGTATTTT. Encoded protein: CATYSGGGTDTQYF. The V gene is TRBV15, the J gene TRBJ2-3, with 10 nucleotides matching TRBD2. With V trimmed by 8 bases and J by 1 base, 3 bases remained unmatched. The CDR3 runs to 14 residues. CDR1 and CDR2 (germline): LNHNV, YYDKDF (reference sequence).

The chain combines TRBV4-3 with TRBJ2-7, with no clear D. The CDR3 totals 15 residues. The germline V gene has CDR1 LGHNA and CDR2 YSLEER. Trimming shortened V by 0 bases and J by 0 bases, and 9 bases separated the two germline ends. The CDR3, as DNA: TGCGCCAGCAGCCAAGATCCGGCGGTCTCCTACGAGCAGTACTTC. Its translation: CASSQDPAVSYEQYF.

This clone was seen once. The V call is TRBV5-1, the J call TRBJ1-4, with D tentatively TRBD1 (5 bases). CDR1 and CDR2 from the germline V gene are SGHRS and YFSETQ. Deletions cut 0 bases from V and 8 bases from J, with 17 bases between. The CDR3 runs to 16 residues. The CDR3 DNA reads TGCGCCAGCAGCTTGGCCGGGGTTGCAGGGCAAGAAAAACTGTTTTTT. Residues: CASSLAGVAGQEKLFF.

The chain uses TRBV6-2 or TRBV6-3 and TRBJ1-5; D uncertain. Trimming pared 2 bases from V and 3 bases from J, leaving 5 bases between. The CDR3 covers 13 residues. Germline values: CDR1 MNHEY, CDR2 SVGEGT. Here the CDR3 reads CASSYAVNQPQHF. As DNA, the CDR3 is TGTGCCAGCAGTTACGCGGTCAATCAGCCCCAGCATTTT.

This chain links TRBV19 with TRBJ1-2; D perhaps matches TRBD1 (6 bases). In germline, CDR1 is LNHDA, CDR2 SQIVND (reference sequence). The V gene lost 11 bases and the J gene lost 5 bases, with 18 bases spanning the gap. The CDR3 runs to 13 residues. Here the CDR3 reads CAGKKGGSYGYTF. CDR3 in DNA: TGTGCCGGAAAAAAAGGGGGGTCTTATGGCTACACCTTC. Full variable domain (rest looked up from reference TRBV19 and TRBJ1-2): DGGITQSPKYLFRKEGQNVTLSCEQNLNHDAMYWYRQDPGQGLRLIYYSQIVNDFQKGDIAEGYSVSREKKESFPLTVTSAQKNPTAFYLCAGKKGGSYGYTFGSGTRLTVV.

The chain uses TRBV30 and TRBJ1-5, with unresolved D. Germline V gene data show CDR1 as GTSNPN and CDR2 as SVGIG (reference sequence). Trimming took off 0 bases at V and 6 bases at J, with 6 bases between the two ends. The CDR3 runs to 12 residues. The CDR3 nucleotides read TGTGCCTGGAGTGTCAGTCTTCAGCCCCAGCATTTT. Translation gives CAWSVSLQPQHF.